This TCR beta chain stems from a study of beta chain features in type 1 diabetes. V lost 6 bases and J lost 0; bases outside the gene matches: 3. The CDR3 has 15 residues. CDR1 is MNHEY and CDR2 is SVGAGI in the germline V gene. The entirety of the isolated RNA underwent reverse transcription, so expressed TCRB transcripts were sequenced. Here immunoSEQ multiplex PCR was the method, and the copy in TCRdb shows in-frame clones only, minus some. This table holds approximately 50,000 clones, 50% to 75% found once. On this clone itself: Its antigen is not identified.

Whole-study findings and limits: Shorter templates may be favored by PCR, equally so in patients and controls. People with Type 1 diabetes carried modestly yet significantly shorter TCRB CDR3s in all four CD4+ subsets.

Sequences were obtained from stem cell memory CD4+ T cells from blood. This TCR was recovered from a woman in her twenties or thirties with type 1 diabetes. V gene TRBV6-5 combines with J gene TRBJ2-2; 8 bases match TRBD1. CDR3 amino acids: CASSEQGANTGELFF. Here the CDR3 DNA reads TGTGCCAGCAGCGAACAGGGGGCGAACACCGGGGAGCTGTTTTTT.